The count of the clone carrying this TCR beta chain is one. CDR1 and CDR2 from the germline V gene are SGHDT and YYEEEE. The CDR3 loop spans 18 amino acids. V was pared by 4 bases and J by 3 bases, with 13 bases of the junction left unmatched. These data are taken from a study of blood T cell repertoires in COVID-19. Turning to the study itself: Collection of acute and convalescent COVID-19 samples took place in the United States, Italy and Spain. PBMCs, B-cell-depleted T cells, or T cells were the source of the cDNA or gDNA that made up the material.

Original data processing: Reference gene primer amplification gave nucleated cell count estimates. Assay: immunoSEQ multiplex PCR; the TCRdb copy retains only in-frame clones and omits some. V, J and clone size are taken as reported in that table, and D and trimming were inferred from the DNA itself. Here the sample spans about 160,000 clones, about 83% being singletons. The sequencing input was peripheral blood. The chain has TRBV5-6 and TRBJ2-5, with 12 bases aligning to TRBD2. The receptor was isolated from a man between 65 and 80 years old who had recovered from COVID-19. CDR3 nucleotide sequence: TGTGCCAGCAGCCGGGGGGCTAGCGGGAGGGCCTATGAAGAGACCCAGTACTTC. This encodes CASSRGASGRAYEETQYF.